This T cell receptor (beta chain) was sequenced during a study of T-cell reconstitution after alpha-beta-depleted transplantation in children. Construction of the TCRbeta library involved unique molecular identifiers. TCRdb recomputed calls from the PCR reads with MiXCR, one row per CDR3 protein. The sample records under 25,000 distinct CDR3 sequences, 13% being singletons. Trimming pared 2 bases from V and 10 bases from J, leaving 18 bases between. The CDR3 has 14 residues. The germline gives CDR1 DFQATT, CDR2 SNEGSKA (reference sequence). Study-level results: By one year post-transplant, T-cell counts and diversity largely arose from T cells that were newly produced. The study traced high day-60 TCRbeta diversity in some patients to surviving recipient T cells and thymic progenitors. Several hundred graft clones that had expanded were reportedly the source of alpha-beta T cells about two months after transplant.

This clonotype was counted ten times or more. What it recognizes is unknown. The sequencing used PBMCs, mostly from graft donor cells, collected 60 days after TCRalphabeta/CD19-depleted stem cell transplant. J is TRBJ2-1 and V is TRBV20-1; D perhaps matches TRBD2 (6 bases). The receptor's source is a female patient aged 2-15 years who had a stem cell transplant for congenital amegakaryocytic thrombocytopenia, so the T cells may come from the graft donor. Here the CDR3 DNA reads TGCAGTGCTAGAAACCGGGACTCGCTCCGGGAGCAGTTCTTC. Amino acid sequence: CSARNRDSLREQFF.